The 25 T cell receptor beta chains below come from one sample, sequenced in a study of T cell changes during pregnancy in multiple sclerosis. Assay used: immunoSEQ multiplex PCR; TCRdb lists only in-frame clones, some missing. The sample has roughly 30,000 clones, 70% to 90% seen once; the top ten hold about 0.7%. The sequencing here drew on CD4+ T cells from peripheral blood mononuclear cells, taken in the first trimester of pregnancy. Source of these receptors: a female donor in good health, enrolled as a control in a pregnancy study.

The CDR3 coding sequence is TGTGCAAGTCGCTTAGCGTGGAGGGAAGGGGCCACCTACGAGCAGTACTTC. Translating gives CASRLAWREGATYEQYF. This chain joins TRBV12-2 and TRBJ2-7; the table names TRBD2, a call not compared with the DNA. TRBV12-2 is a listed pseudogene. CDR3 length: 17 residues.

This clone was observed once. J is TRBJ1-4 and V is TRBV5-1; maybe TRBD1 (6 bases). CDR3 size: 18 residues. The germline V gene has CDR1 SGHRS and CDR2 YFSETQ. Trimming stripped 4 bases from V and 0 bases from J, with 19 bases between. In DNA form, the CDR3 reads TGCGCCAGCAGCATCCGGGACACCAATTCTGCAACTAATGAAAAACTGTTTTTT. It encodes CASSIRDTNSATNEKLFF.

The chain carries TRBV6-6 and TRBJ1-1, with D maybe TRBD1 (5 bases). The germline V and J ends were trimmed by 0 bases and 6 bases, with 8 bases remaining between them. Germline V gene sequence: CDR1 MNHNY, CDR2 SVGAGI (reference sequence). The CDR3 is 13 residues long. The CDR3 DNA is TGTGCCAGCAGTTACTCGGGGGGGTCTGAAGCTTTCTTT. Its protein product is CASSYSGGSEAFF.

This clone was seen only a few times. The V call is TRBV2, the J call TRBJ2-5; 7 bases match TRBD2. The CDR3 loop spans 14 amino acids. Losses at the gene ends were 7 bases for V and 5 bases for J; bases not matched to a gene: 10. Germline V lookup: CDR1 SNHLY, CDR2 FYNNEI. The CDR3 is CASNSWGGRETQYF. DNA of the CDR3: TGTGCCAGCAACTCCTGGGGGGGGAGGGAGACCCAGTACTTC.

The chain is built from TRBV5-6 and TRBJ2-7; 12 bases align to TRBD2. CDR1 and CDR2 (germline): SGHDT, YYEEEE. CDR3 length equals 14 residues. The V gene end was trimmed by 3 bases and the J gene end by 5 bases; junction bases not matched to a gene: 3. In nucleotides, the CDR3 is TGTGCCAGCAGCTACGGACTAGCGGGGAACGAGCAGTACTTC. Protein: CASSYGLAGNEQYF.

V usage is TRBV19 and J usage is TRBJ2-3; 7 bases are a match to TRBD2. Germline CDR1 and CDR2: LNHDA and SQIVND (reference sequence). This CDR3 comprises 15 residues. Germline trimming cut 7 bases from V and 0 bases from J; bases unmatched to any gene: 7. CDR3 residues: CASNRAGTSTDTQYF. In DNA, the CDR3 is TGTGCCAGTAATCGAGCGGGGACTAGCACAGATACGCAGTATTTT.

The J gene is TRBJ2-7, the V gene TRBV6-1, with 9 bases lining up with TRBD1. V gave up 7 bases and J gave up 3 bases; unmatched junction bases: 7. The CDR3 is made up of 14 amino acids. CDR1 is MNHNS, CDR2 SASEGT, per germline. In DNA form, the CDR3 reads TGTGCCAGCACTTGGACAGGGGCCTTCTACGAGCAGTACTTC. Translated: CASTWTGAFYEQYF.

This clone was recorded once. This chain uses TRBV5-1 with TRBJ1-1, with D unresolved. V was shortened by 3 bases and J by 1 base, with 10 bases between the two germline ends. This CDR3 has 14 residues. Germline CDR1 SGHRS, CDR2 YFSETQ. As DNA, the CDR3 is TGCGCCAGCAGCTCAAACAGTGGGAACACTGAAGCTTTCTTT. This gives the protein CASSSNSGNTEAFF.

The chain uses TRBV19 and TRBJ1-5, with TRBD1 matching over 9 bases. This CDR3 spans 15 amino acids. Germline V gene data show CDR1 as LNHDA and CDR2 as SQIVND (reference sequence). V trimming: 7 bases; J trimming: 1 base; junction bases outside the gene matches: 5. The CDR3 protein is CASIGTGRSNQPQHF. CDR3 sequence (DNA): TGTGCCAGTATCGGGACAGGGAGAAGCAATCAGCCCCAGCATTTT. Together with reference TRBV19 and TRBJ1-5, the CDR3 gives the full variable domain: DGGITQSPKYLFRKEGQNVTLSCEQNLNHDAMYWYRQDPGQGLRLIYYSQIVNDFQKGDIAEGYSVSREKKESFPLTVTSAQKNPTAFYLCASIGTGRSNQPQHFGDGTRLSIL.

This chain joins TRBV18 and TRBJ1-1, with 10 bases aligning to TRBD1. Unmatched junction bases numbered 2, after V lost 4 bases and J lost 0 bases. CDR3 length equals 15 residues. CDR1 is KGHSH, CDR2 LQKENI, per germline. In DNA form, the CDR3 reads TGTGCCAGCTCACTGGGGACAGGGGTGAACACTGAAGCTTTCTTT. It translates to CASSLGTGVNTEAFF.

CDR3 DNA sequence: TGTGCCAGCAGTGTGGGGGGGAAGAACACTGAAGCTTTCTTT. Encoded protein: CASSVGGKNTEAFF. The chain has TRBV2 and TRBJ1-1; possible D gene TRBD1, 5 bases. The ends were cut back, 4 bases at V and 1 base at J, with 10 bases in the middle. Germline assignment: CDR1 SNHLY and CDR2 FYNNEI. CDR3 length equals 14 residues.

J is TRBJ2-3 and V is TRBV6-4, with TRBD1 matching over 10 bases. This CDR3 is built from 14 residues. The germline V gene has CDR1 MRHNA and CDR2 SNTAGT. With V trimmed by 2 bases and J by 4 bases, 0 bases remained unmatched. CDR3 nucleotides: TGTGCCAGCAGTGACGGACAGGGGGCAGATACGCAGTATTTT. This sequence encodes CASSDGQGADTQYF.

The rearrangement joins TRBV30 to TRBJ2-5; D is perhaps TRBD2 (6 bases). The ends were cut back, 1 base at V and 5 bases at J, with 8 bases in the middle. From germline, CDR1 is GTSNPN and CDR2 SVGIG (reference sequence). CDR3 length equals 12 residues. The CDR3 region is CAWSELAETQYF. Written as DNA, the CDR3 is TGTGCCTGGAGTGAACTAGCTGAGACCCAGTACTTC.

This chain uses TRBV27 with TRBJ2-5; the D is unclear. CDR1 MNHEY and CDR2 SMNVEV come from the germline V gene (reference sequence). The CDR3 loop spans 12 amino acids. The germline V and J ends were trimmed by 5 bases and 0 bases, with 4 bases remaining between them. The CDR3 here is CASSPDQETQYF. The CDR3 DNA sequence: TGTGCCAGCAGTCCAGACCAAGAGACCCAGTACTTC.

In this sample, this clone turned up a few times. The J gene is TRBJ1-5, the V gene TRBV6-5, with 7 nucleotides matching TRBD1. Germline lookup yields CDR1 MNHEY and CDR2 SVGAGI. J was trimmed by 6 bases and V by 6 bases; bases with no gene match: 5. The CDR3 totals 13 residues. This CDR3 reads CASRAGGGQPQHF. The CDR3 region has the DNA TGTGCCAGCAGAGCAGGGGGTGGTCAGCCCCAGCATTTT.

This clone was picked up one time. This chain connects TRBV4-2 to TRBJ2-1; TRBD1 might be the D (6 bases). Germline loops: CDR1 LGHNA, CDR2 YNFKEQ. The CDR3 runs 15 residues. V was pared by 0 bases and J by 4 bases, with 10 bases between. The CDR3 spells CASSQEGQLYNEQFF. Here the CDR3 DNA reads TGTGCCAGCAGCCAAGAAGGACAGCTATACAATGAGCAGTTCTTC.

The gene calls are TRBV5-6 and TRBJ1-4; TRBD1 matches at 10 bases. Per germline, CDR1 SGHDT and CDR2 YYEEEE. The CDR3 contains 15 residues. V lost 4 bases and J lost 7; bases outside the gene matches: 7. In nucleotides, the CDR3 is TGTGCCAGCAGCACTAGACAGGGGGCTGGTGAAAAACTGTTTTTT. It specifies CASSTRQGAGEKLFF.

The chain has TRBV9 and TRBJ1-2; TRBD1 matches 9 bases. CDR1 SGDLS and CDR2 YYNGEE come from the germline V gene. The length of the CDR3 is 15 residues. V dropped 3 bases and J dropped 5; count of bases not matched to a gene: 8. CDR3 sequence (DNA): TGTGCCAGCAGCGACCCCGGGACAGGGTCTTATGGCTACACCTTC. It codes for CASSDPGTGSYGYTF.

The chain uses TRBV7-9 and TRBJ1-1, with 7 bases fitting TRBD1. Looked up from germline, CDR1 is SEHNR and CDR2 is FQNEAQ (reference sequence). The V and J ends lost 4 bases and 1 base, in that order; junction bases with no gene match: 0. This CDR3 is 13 amino acids long. The CDR3 loop is CASSWDRNTEAFF. The CDR3 DNA is TGTGCCAGCAGCTGGGACAGGAACACTGAAGCTTTCTTT. The full variable domain, with the rest looked up from reference TRBV7-9 and TRBJ1-1, is DTGVSQNPRHKITKRGQNVTFRCDPISEHNRLYWYRQTLGQGPEFLTYFQNEAQLEKSRLLSDRFSAERPKGSFSTLEIQRTEQGDSAMYLCASSWDRNTEAFFGQGTRLTVV.

The V and J genes are TRBV18 and TRBJ2-7; 14 nucleotides align to TRBD2. Per germline, CDR1 KGHSH and CDR2 LQKENI. The CDR3 has 16 residues. Trimming removed 0 bases from V and 2 bases from J; junction bases left unmatched: 0. CDR3 in DNA: TGTGCCAGCTCACCACCGGGACTAGCGGGGGCCTACGAGCAGTACTTC. It encodes CASSPPGLAGAYEQYF.

The V gene is TRBV6-1, the J gene TRBJ1-2, with 7 positions matching TRBD1. Germline CDR1 reads MNHNS; CDR2 reads SASEGT. This CDR3 has 15 residues. V lost 0 bases and J lost 4; bases outside the gene matches: 5. The CDR3 nucleotides are TGTGCCAGCAGTGAAGCGCTGGCAGGGGGCTATGGCTACACCTTC. Translating gives CASSEALAGGYGYTF.

This clone was seen a single time. The chain recombines TRBV7-2 with TRBJ2-1, with a weak D call TRBD2 (5 bases). This CDR3 is built from 15 residues. Germline V gene lookup returns CDR1 SGHTA and CDR2 FQGNSA. V was cut by 5 bases and J by 0 bases, with 11 bases left in between. CDR3 amino acids: CASSPRASSYNEQFF. The CDR3 nucleotides are TGTGCCAGCAGCCCGCGGGCTAGCTCCTACAATGAGCAGTTCTTC.

The chain combines TRBV7-9 with TRBJ1-1; D ambiguous. With 5 bases removed from V and 2 bases from J, the gap between germline ends came to 9 bases. CDR3 size: 13 residues. Germline V lookup: CDR1 SEHNR, CDR2 FQNEAQ (reference sequence). The CDR3 nucleotides read TGTGCCAGCAGCACTGGACTAAACACTGAAGCTTTCTTT. This gives the protein CASSTGLNTEAFF.

The rearrangement joins TRBV6-1 to TRBJ2-7; 7 bases fit TRBD2. Losses at the gene ends were 2 bases for V and 3 bases for J; bases not matched to a gene: 13. Per the germline V gene, CDR1 is MNHNS and CDR2 is SASEGT. This CDR3 region has 17 residues. In nucleotides, the CDR3 is TGTGCCAGCAGTGAACTGAAGACGCTAGCGGTAAACTACGAGCAGTACTTC. This codes for CASSELKTLAVNYEQYF.

The chain is built from TRBV2 and TRBJ1-2; D is unresolved. The CDR3 has 13 amino acids. Germline CDR1 SNHLY, CDR2 FYNNEI. Trimming removed 4 bases from V and 1 base from J, with 7 bases in between. CDR3 protein: CASSGSINYGYTF. In DNA, the CDR3 is TGTGCCAGCAGTGGTAGTATTAACTATGGCTACACCTTC.